The present TCR beta chain was sequenced within a study of blood T cell repertoires in COVID-19. About the research overall: T cells, B-cell-depleted T cells, or PBMCs provided the cDNA or gDNA that served as material.

In the original analysis: Amplification from reference gene primers served as the basis for estimated nucleated cell counts. The protocol was immunoSEQ multiplex PCR, while the TCRdb copy is restricted to in-frame clones and leaves out a portion. That table furnishes V, J and clone size, whereas the DNA furnished D and trimming. This table holds fewer than 350,000 clones, 81% found once. CDR1 and CDR2 from the germline V gene are MNHNS and SASEGT. This CDR3 contains 15 residues. The junction had 10 bases not matched to a gene; V was cut back by 3 bases and J by 6 bases. Sequencing was done on a sample of peripheral blood. The chain joins TRBV6-1 to TRBJ1-1, with 7 bases matching TRBD1. The clonotype originates from a woman aged 55-69 years with active or convalescent COVID-19. CDR3 nucleotides: TGTGCCAGCAGTGACCAGACAGGGTACCACCCTGAAGCTTTCTTT. Translated, it gives CASSDQTGYHPEAFF.